This T cell receptor beta chain was identified during a study of shared clonotypes between healthy human individuals. Study overall: The donor pool was made up of two women and a few men aged 18 to 49. Findings of the study overall: Richness estimates generally favored naive over memory subsets.

In the study's own analysis: Filtering was not the same, since immunoSEQ gave junction-only sequences without quality scores. Assay used: immunoSEQ multiplex PCR; TCRdb lists only in-frame clones, some missing. The DNA gave D and trimming, while V, J and clone size come from that table. The top ten clones hold roughly 1% of a sample with some 2,000,000 clones, about 95% of them seen once. In germline, CDR1 is LGHNA, CDR2 YSLEER. V lost 1 base to trimming and J lost 5 bases; unmatched junction nucleotides: 5. CDR3 length: 15 amino acids. As regards this clone: What it binds is not known.

Positively selected for CCR7, the CD45RO-negative cells used as naive CD8 cells excluded terminally differentiated effector memory CD45RA+ cells. The sequencing sample was made of naive CD8+ T cells sorted from blood. The TCR sequence derives from a young man in good health. This chain uses TRBV4-3 with TRBJ2-7, with TRBD2 matching over 10 bases. The chain's CDR3 is CASSQGTSGMNEQYF. The CDR3 nucleotides are TGCGCCAGCAGCCAAGGGACTAGCGGAATGAACGAGCAGTACTTC.